This section outlines one TCR beta chain sequence together with its context. Its antigen is currently not known. Relative to the germline gene, one junction end is altered; a read error may explain this. The data stem from a study of Graves' ophthalmopathy and Graves' hyperthyroidism (dated by TCRdb to the late 2010s). Turning to the overall study: Hyperthyroidism was considered stable if no progression to ophthalmopathy occurred within 18 months of follow-up. Following sample collection, hyperthyroidism patients were given methimazole at a starting dose of 30 mg daily, and ophthalmopathy patients were given high-dose intravenous methylprednisolone. In total, 135 blood samples were TCR-sequenced: 40 to 45 ophthalmopathy, approximately 80 hyperthyroidism and approximately 17 hyperthyroidism-to-ophthalmopathy patients. T-cell repertoires of thyroid tissue and blood were compared in about six hyperthyroidism patients. An independent validation cohort comprised 18 hyperthyroidism patients and about 16 patients who later progressed from hyperthyroidism to ophthalmopathy. To explore V-J signatures that distinguish ophthalmopathy from hyperthyroidism, a discovery set of 100 patients was enrolled, made up of over 40 with ophthalmopathy and 55 to 65 with stable hyperthyroidism. The study used TCR beta repertoire signatures to distinguish Graves' ophthalmopathy from Graves' hyperthyroidism and to predict progression to ophthalmopathy.

For repertoire sequencing, the TCR beta CDR3 regions were amplified from RNA transcripts. A first-round RT-PCR used HTBI primers with the Qiagen OneStep RT-PCR kit, followed by a second-round multiplex PCR, size selection and purification. Libraries were sequenced paired-end with 100 bp reads on an Illumina HiSeq2000. On the authors' methods: SOAPnuke was used for read processing, and reads with adapters, uncalled bases, a mean Phred below 15, or no exact constant-primer or identifier match were discarded. High-quality paired reads were merged with COPE v1.2.5. Unique nucleotide sequences were defined as clonotypes and aligned to IMGT TRB V, D and J references using MiTCR v1.1. The analysis was limited to V-J combinations with a frequency above 0.0001, which together covered just over 98% of the repertoires. A TCR clonal expansion and chaos score per V-J combination was defined as the ratio of F50 clonal expansion to chaos observed in the TCRdist matrix. Features were reduced by Welch's t-statistics and random forest to approximately 13 V-J combinations, which fed a naive Bayes classifier. The similarity between thyroid and blood repertoires was quantified using the Morisita-Horn index. TCRdb ran its own pipeline on the public reads, namely fastp trimming at Q25 and MiXCR clone calling, and kept in-frame beta chains. Rows merge per CDR3 protein into single entries with the most common DNA and genes. These V and J calls are TCRdb output, not the study's own analysis. A total of roughly 1.1 million distinct CDR3 sequences appear in this sample, about two fifths of them only once. 11% of the sample is taken by the ten largest.

On the study overall, not on this receptor specifically: In validation, the model predicted ophthalmopathy progression with over 60% sensitivity and roughly 78% specificity; 12 predicted patients were CT-confirmed with GO in a median of 6.5 months. Most of the expanded thyroid clonotypes with a frequency above 0.001 were also detected in blood, and it was suggested that the thyroid immune response may be reflected by blood repertoires. In cross-validation, the 13-signature model distinguished ophthalmopathy from stable hyperthyroidism with just over 85% sensitivity and around 81% specificity, and in the test set the corresponding values were roughly 80% and 76%. No statistical method was used to predetermine the sample size, and group allocation was not hidden from the investigators.

The hyperthyroidism patients were 18 to 65 years old and newly diagnosed, with a disease duration of less than 2 months. Patients with other autoimmune diseases, uncontrolled infections, pregnancy or lactation were excluded from the study. Diagnosis relied on clinical symptoms, serum thyroxine, TRAb, thyroid ultrasound and orbital computed tomography. Total RNA was extracted using Trizol reagent, and RNA quality was checked on an Agilent 2100 Bioanalyzer. From the cysteine through the phenylalanine, the CDR3 covers 14 amino acids. Only the CDR3 portion is preserved as DNA: 42 bases, with reading frame beginning at the first base. CDR1 and CDR2, per the germline V gene (reference sequence), are SEHNR and FQNEAQ.

The sequencing sample was made of peripheral blood or thyroid tissue (not recorded which). The rearrangement joined TRBV7-9 to TRBJ1-4, with an unclear D gene assignment. The receptor's source is an adult man with Graves' hyperthyroidism. The CDR3 in this case is CAGSLGTKSEKLFF. The DNA sequence follows: TGTGCCGGCAGCTTGGGTACAAAGTCTGAAAAACTGTTTTTT.